Included here is one TCR beta chain sequence, with context. The target of this receptor is not known. No base quality values were provided; no much bigger clone lies one nucleotide off. The library was obtained by 5' RACE. Sequencing was performed on an Illumina HiSeq 2000. A universal primer binding site was introduced by template switching, and a unique molecular identifier was present in the final cDNA, enabling accurate counting of TCR cDNA molecules. Specific primers in the conserved constant-segment region were used to synthesize first-strand cDNA for TCR alpha and beta chains. To control for contamination, every cDNA library was double barcoded, receiving both a SMART-Mk sample barcode and Illumina barcodes. Two successive PCR steps introduced TruSeq adapter sequences along with Illumina sample barcodes. The TCR alpha and beta cDNA libraries were sequenced on the Illumina HiSeq platform using custom primers. On the authors' methods: Unique molecular identifiers were extracted from raw reads with MiGEC, and CDR3 positions were determined with MiXCR. Recombination models were inferred per individual with the repgenHMM and IGoR tools using an EM algorithm. Shared clonotypes were analyzed with the tcR package in R, and sharing was normalized by the product of cloneset sizes. To study raw recombination free of thymic and clonal selection effects, out-of-frame nonproductive sequences were analyzed. TCRdb reprocessed the public reads (quality trimming at Q25 with fastp, clone calling with MiXCR) and kept in-frame beta chains. Rows with one shared CDR3 protein collapse into an entry with the most common genes and DNA. The authors' filters were not applied to this entry. The sample profile shows roughly 230,000 distinct CDR3 sequences; about 8% of them were found once. Roughly 3.1% of the sample is held by the ten biggest clonotypes.

Only healthy Caucasian donors were included. Three pairs of female monozygotic twins, all aged 18 to 29 years, were included in the twin cohort. Positive isolation kits from Invitrogen were used to isolate CD4+ and CD8+ T cell populations. This entry is derived from a study of identical twins (TCRdb year 2016). A note on the overall study: The study deep-sequenced TCR alpha and beta repertoires from monozygotic twins, unrelated adults of various ages and cord blood to test whether fetal clonotypes persist. Replicate twin experiments were performed at different times using different library preparation protocols to rule out contamination. Results and caveats for the whole study, not just this receptor: Out-of-frame TCR alpha sharing in monozygotic twins was systematically underestimated by recombination models, whereas sharing between unrelated individuals was in agreement with the recombination models. Compared with coincidental sharing between unrelated individuals, out-of-frame TCR alpha sequences shared between twins had an excess of sequences with low generation probability. Excess twin sharing in beta out-of-frame sequences was weaker because fewer shared sequences lowered the signal-to-noise ratio. Invariant T cells such as MAIT and iNKT could partly confound zero-insertion analyses, though diverse VJ usage argued against this for most clonotypes. Fewer insertions were carried by abundant cord blood beta clonotypes; a weaker similar trend was observed in young adult naive repertoires, while no such trend was observed in memory repertoires. Because the same donors could not be followed over many years, the conclusions depended on cross-sectional statistical analysis.

The germline V gene sets CDR1 to SGHVS and CDR2 to FQNEAQ. Trimming at the junction amounts to 5 bases on V and 5 bases on J, and the germline ends lie 26 bases apart. Spanning cysteine to phenylalanine, the CDR3 consists of 18 amino acids. The entry retains the CDR3 DNA only, 54 bases that are in frame from base 1. The data were also submitted as part of a second study, on yellow fever vaccine responses in identical twins. Drawing on the second study: The T cell response to vaccination in identical twins was reported by the authors to appear partly convergent and partly personalized. In the study, vaccine-responding T cell clones were precisely tracked in identical twins.

This sequence originates from a woman younger than 35 in good health. The sequenced material came from CD8+ T cells sorted from blood. The chain links TRBV7-8 with TRBJ2-3; the D call is tentative, TRBD1 or TRBD2, as each matches 5 bases. Here the CDR3 is given as CASSRRMIGRDPLDTQYF. The sequenced DNA: TGTGCCAGCAGCCGCCGAATGATTGGCAGGGACCCCTTAGATACGCAGTATTTT.